This is a list of T cell receptor beta chains from one sample in a study of shared clonotypes between healthy human individuals. Some clones are missing from TCRdb's copy, which holds only in-frame ones; the method was immunoSEQ multiplex PCR. The repertoire has 2,500,000 or so clones, more than 90% of them found once; the top ten carry 0.13% to 0.15%. The source material was naive CD4+ T cells sorted from blood. The receptor set was obtained from a man between 18 and 29 years old in good health. The CDR3 runs from the conserved cysteine through the conserved F or W. The order of the fields is V gene, D gene, J gene, clone size, CDR3 protein, CDR3 DNA. A D gene is named only where the DNA matches it firmly. Size is omitted from some rows. Given values are once, few, many or a class for expanded clones.

v_gene: TRBV4-3; d_gene: -; j_gene: TRBJ1-5; abundance: -; CDR3aa: CASSQDLNQPQHF; CDR3nt: TGCGCCAGCAGCCAAGATCTTAATCAGCCCCAGCATTTT
v_gene: TRBV6-5; d_gene: -; j_gene: TRBJ2-5; abundance: -; CDR3aa: CASSYFSGETQYF; CDR3nt: TGTGCCAGCAGTTACTTTAGCGGAGAGACCCAGTACTTC
v_gene: TRBV7-3; d_gene: TRBD1; j_gene: TRBJ1-6; abundance: -; CDR3aa: CASSLRGQGVGSYNSPLHF; CDR3nt: TGTGCCAGCAGCTTAAGGGGACAGGGAGTAGGCTCCTATAATTCACCCCTCCACTTT
v_gene: TRBV6-4; d_gene: -; j_gene: TRBJ1-5; abundance: -; CDR3aa: CASSEVGGNQPQHF; CDR3nt: TGTGCCAGCAGTGAAGTGGGGGGCAATCAGCCCCAGCATTTT
v_gene: TRBV6-6; d_gene: -; j_gene: TRBJ2-7; abundance: once; CDR3aa: CASKGTSYEQYF; CDR3nt: TGTGCCAGCAAGGGCACTTCCTACGAGCAGTACTTC
v_gene: TRBV5-4; d_gene: -; j_gene: TRBJ1-6; abundance: few; CDR3aa: CASSYQSSYNSPLHF; CDR3nt: TGTGCCAGCAGCTACCAGAGCTCCTATAATTCACCCCTCCACTTT
v_gene: TRBV7-2; d_gene: -; j_gene: TRBJ2-2; abundance: -; CDR3aa: CASSSRPDTGELFF; CDR3nt: TGTGCCAGCAGCTCTCGACCGGACACCGGGGAGCTGTTTTTT
v_gene: TRBV19; d_gene: -; j_gene: TRBJ1-1; abundance: -; CDR3aa: CASRAGNLNTEAFF; CDR3nt: TGTGCCAGTAGGGCGGGAAATTTGAACACTGAAGCTTTCTTT
v_gene: TRBV30; d_gene: -; j_gene: TRBJ2-2; abundance: -; CDR3aa: CAWSDTGELFF; CDR3nt: TGTGCCTGGAGCGATACCGGGGAGCTGTTTTTT
v_gene: TRBV12-5; d_gene: TRBD1; j_gene: TRBJ1-2; abundance: once; CDR3aa: CASGLVLGQDSNYGYTF; CDR3nt: TGTGCTAGTGGTTTGGTACTAGGACAGGACTCTAACTATGGCTACACCTTC
v_gene: TRBV5-1; d_gene: -; j_gene: TRBJ2-3; abundance: -; CDR3aa: CASSFSGAPSTDTQYF; CDR3nt: TGCGCCAGCAGCTTTTCGGGGGCCCCTAGCACAGATACGCAGTATTTT
v_gene: TRBV4-1; d_gene: TRBD2; j_gene: TRBJ2-3; abundance: -; CDR3aa: CASSQGRLAGGAYTDTQYF; CDR3nt: TGCGCCAGCAGCCAAGGACGTCTAGCGGGAGGGGCATACACAGATACGCAGTATTTT
v_gene: TRBV27; d_gene: -; j_gene: TRBJ2-7; abundance: once; CDR3aa: CASSRTVTYEQYF; CDR3nt: TGTGCCAGCAGTCGGACGGTGACCTACGAGCAGTACTTC
v_gene: TRBV7-2; d_gene: -; j_gene: TRBJ1-6; abundance: -; CDR3aa: CASSLGWQPNSPLHF; CDR3nt: TGTGCCAGCAGCCTCGGTTGGCAGCCTAATTCACCCCTCCACTTT
v_gene: TRBV18; d_gene: TRBD2; j_gene: TRBJ2-5; abundance: -; CDR3aa: CASSPLAGLAGTQETQYF; CDR3nt: TGTGCCAGCTCACCACTGGCGGGACTAGCGGGGACCCAAGAGACCCAGTACTTC
v_gene: TRBV7-2; d_gene: -; j_gene: TRBJ1-3; abundance: -; CDR3aa: CASSFGGNTIYF; CDR3nt: TGTGCCAGCAGCTTCGGTGGAAACACCATATATTTT
v_gene: TRBV5-5; d_gene: -; j_gene: TRBJ2-7; abundance: -; CDR3aa: CASSSSRSYPYEQYF; CDR3nt: TGTGCCAGCAGCTCCTCCCGCAGCTATCCCTACGAGCAGTACTTC
v_gene: TRBV13; d_gene: -; j_gene: TRBJ1-3; abundance: -; CDR3aa: CASSLGVPASGNTIYF; CDR3nt: TGTGCCAGCAGCTTAGGCGTCCCGGCCTCCGGAAACACCATATATTTT
v_gene: TRBV5-4; d_gene: -; j_gene: TRBJ1-6; abundance: -; CDR3aa: CASSLDPQSNNSPLHF; CDR3nt: TGTGCCAGCAGCTTAGACCCTCAATCCAATAATTCACCCCTCCACTTT
v_gene: TRBV5-4; d_gene: TRBD1; j_gene: TRBJ2-7; abundance: -; CDR3aa: CASSKGQGRSYEQYF; CDR3nt: TGTGCCAGCAGCAAAGGACAGGGCCGCTCCTACGAGCAGTACTTC
v_gene: TRBV2; d_gene: TRBD1; j_gene: TRBJ1-4; abundance: -; CDR3aa: CASTRTGTRGEKLFF; CDR3nt: TGTGCCAGCACACGGACAGGGACACGGGGCGAAAAACTGTTTTTT
v_gene: TRBV4-3; d_gene: -; j_gene: TRBJ1-1; abundance: -; CDR3aa: CASSQELAGVGTEAFF; CDR3nt: TGCGCCAGCAGCCAAGAGTTGGCAGGGGTCGGCACTGAAGCTTTCTTT
v_gene: TRBV25-1; d_gene: -; j_gene: TRBJ2-3; abundance: -; CDR3aa: CASSEQGGTQYF; CDR3nt: TGTGCCAGCAGTGAACAGGGGGGTACGCAGTATTTT
v_gene: TRBV28; d_gene: TRBD1; j_gene: TRBJ1-3; abundance: -; CDR3aa: CASSPGDRGATIYF; CDR3nt: TGTGCCAGCAGTCCCGGGGACAGGGGAGCCACCATATATTTT
v_gene: TRBV2; d_gene: TRBD2; j_gene: TRBJ2-3; abundance: -; CDR3aa: CASSKREGPDTQYF; CDR3nt: TGTGCCAGCAGTAAGCGGGAGGGCCCAGATACGCAGTATTTT
v_gene: TRBV19; d_gene: -; j_gene: TRBJ1-2; abundance: -; CDR3aa: CASTTWEGLNYGYTF; CDR3nt: TGTGCCAGTACCACCTGGGAAGGTCTTAACTATGGCTACACCTTC
v_gene: TRBV6-4; d_gene: TRBD1; j_gene: TRBJ1-1; abundance: once; CDR3aa: CASSRDRVTEAFF; CDR3nt: TGTGCCAGCAGCCGGGACAGGGTAACTGAAGCTTTCTTT
v_gene: TRBV18; d_gene: TRBD1; j_gene: TRBJ1-3; abundance: -; CDR3aa: CASSPWGTGTSGNTIYF; CDR3nt: TGTGCCAGCTCACCTTGGGGGACAGGGACTTCTGGAAACACCATATATTTT
v_gene: TRBV11-3; d_gene: -; j_gene: TRBJ2-5; abundance: -; CDR3aa: CASSLGREQETQYF; CDR3nt: TGTGCCAGCAGCTTAGGGAGGGAACAAGAGACCCAGTACTTC
v_gene: TRBV7-2; d_gene: -; j_gene: TRBJ2-5; abundance: -; CDR3aa: CASSPGFQETQYF; CDR3nt: TGTGCCAGCAGCCCGGGATTCCAAGAGACCCAGTACTTC
v_gene: TRBV5-1; d_gene: -; j_gene: TRBJ2-5; abundance: -; CDR3aa: CASSREIQETQYF; CDR3nt: TGCGCCAGCAGCCGAGAAATTCAAGAGACCCAGTACTTC
v_gene: TRBV18; d_gene: -; j_gene: TRBJ2-5; abundance: -; CDR3aa: CASSPRDSDSQYF; CDR3nt: TGTGCCAGCTCACCTAGGGACTCTGATTCCCAGTACTTC
v_gene: TRBV29-1; d_gene: -; j_gene: TRBJ1-1; abundance: -; CDR3aa: CSSNQGGSGTEAFF; CDR3nt: TGCAGCTCCAACCAAGGGGGTTCGGGCACTGAAGCTTTCTTT
v_gene: TRBV27; d_gene: -; j_gene: TRBJ2-7; abundance: -; CDR3aa: CASSHNNGTAGSPREQYF; CDR3nt: TGTGCCAGCAGTCACAACAATGGAACTGCGGGCAGTCCTCGCGAGCAGTACTTC